Listed below are T cell receptor beta chains from one sample, sequenced in a study of control samples from healthy donors and cancer patients. Clones were sequenced by immunoSEQ multiplex PCR, and TCRdb holds only the in-frame ones, with some missing. The sample comprises some 130,000 clones, 75% to 95% of which are singletons, and 2.5% rests with the top ten. The sample was blood. The receptors shown here come from a middle-aged man in good health. CDR3s include the opening cysteine and the closing phenylalanine or tryptophan. The order of the fields is CDR3 length, J gene, V gene, clone size, CDR3 protein. Clone size, where shown, is once, few, many, or a class for clones that have expanded.

17,TRBJ2-3,TRBV18,once,CASSPVVSGGSTDTQYF
12,TRBJ2-3,TRBV12-3/TRBV12-4,NA,CASSLSGDRQYF
17,TRBJ1-1,TRBV4-2,NA,CASSQAGEARTNTEAFF
15,TRBJ2-3,TRBV19,once,CASKKGRSSTDTQYF
17,TRBJ2-5,TRBV7-8,NA,CASSRGLAGALQETQYF
15,TRBJ2-7,TRBV11-1,NA,CASSSILAGEYEQYF
16,TRBJ2-2,TRBV9,NA,CASSVRSGEHTGELFF
14,TRBJ1-2,TRBV28,NA,CASSATTGYYGYTF
14,TRBJ1-2,TRBV6-5,NA,CASTFRGRNYGYTF
11,TRBJ2-7,TRBV29-1,NA,CSVVLGYEQYF
13,TRBJ2-3,TRBV28,NA,CASWGPNGDTQYF
14,TRBJ2-1,TRBV7-9,NA,CASTYAGMRNEQFF
13,TRBJ1-5,TRBV18,NA,CASSGASNQPQHF
14,TRBJ1-2,TRBV7-2,NA,CASTQRPGYYGYTF
13,TRBJ1-1,TRBV7-9,NA,CASSLNSGTEAFF
13,TRBJ1-2,TRBV12-3/TRBV12-4,NA,CASSRQGWDGYTF
14,TRBJ2-1,TRBV28,NA,CASRPPGRQTEQFF
16,TRBJ1-1,TRBV13,NA,CASSTRPDRVNTEAFF
9,TRBJ1-2,TRBV21-1,NA,CASEDGYTF
13,TRBJ1-2,TRBV3-1/TRBV3-2,once,CASSHSGVYGYTF
14,TRBJ2-7,TRBV28,few,CASSLTGYSYEQYF
15,TRBJ2-7,TRBV9,NA,CASSVEYGFPYEQYF
15,TRBJ1-4,TRBV6-5,NA,CASSPQGRVYEKLFF
15,TRBJ2-3,TRBV5-1,once,CASAASGGDTDTQYF